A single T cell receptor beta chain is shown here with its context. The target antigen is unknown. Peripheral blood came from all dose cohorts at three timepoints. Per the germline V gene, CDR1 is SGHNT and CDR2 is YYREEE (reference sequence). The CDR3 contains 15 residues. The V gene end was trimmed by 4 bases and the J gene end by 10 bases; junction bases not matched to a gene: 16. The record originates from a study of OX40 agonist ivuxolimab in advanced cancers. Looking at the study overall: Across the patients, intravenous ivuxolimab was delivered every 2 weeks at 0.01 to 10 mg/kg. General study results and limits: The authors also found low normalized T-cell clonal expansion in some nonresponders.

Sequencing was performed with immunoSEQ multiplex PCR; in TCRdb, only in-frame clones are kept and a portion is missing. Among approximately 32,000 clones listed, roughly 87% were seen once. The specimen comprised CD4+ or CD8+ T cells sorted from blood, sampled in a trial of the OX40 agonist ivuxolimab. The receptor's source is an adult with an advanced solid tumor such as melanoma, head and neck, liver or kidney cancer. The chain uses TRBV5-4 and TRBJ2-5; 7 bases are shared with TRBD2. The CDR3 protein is CASSLARPSGGDQYF. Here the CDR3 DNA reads TGTGCCAGCAGCCTGGCGCGGCCTAGCGGAGGGGACCAGTACTTC. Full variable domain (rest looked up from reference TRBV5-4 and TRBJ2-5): ETGVTQSPTHLIKTRGQQVTLRCSSQSGHNTVSWYQQALGQGPQFIFQYYREEENGRGNFPPRFSGLQFPNYSSELNVNALELDDSALYLCASSLARPSGGDQYFGPGTRLLVL.